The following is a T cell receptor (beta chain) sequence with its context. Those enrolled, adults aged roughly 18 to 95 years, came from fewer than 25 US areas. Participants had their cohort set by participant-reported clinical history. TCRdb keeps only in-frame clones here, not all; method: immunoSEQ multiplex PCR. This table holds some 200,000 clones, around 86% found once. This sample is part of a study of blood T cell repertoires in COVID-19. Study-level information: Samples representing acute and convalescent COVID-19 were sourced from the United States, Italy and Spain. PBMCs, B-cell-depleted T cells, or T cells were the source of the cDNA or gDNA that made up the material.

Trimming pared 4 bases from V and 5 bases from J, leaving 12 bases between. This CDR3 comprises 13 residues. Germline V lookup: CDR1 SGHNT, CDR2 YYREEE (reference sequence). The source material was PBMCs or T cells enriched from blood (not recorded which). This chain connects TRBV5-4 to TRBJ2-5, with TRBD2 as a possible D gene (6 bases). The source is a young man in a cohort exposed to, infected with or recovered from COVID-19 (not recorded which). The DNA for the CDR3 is TGTGCCAGCAGCGCCGGGACTCGGGAGACCCAGTACTTC. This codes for CASSAGTRETQYF.